This T cell receptor beta chain is from a study of blood T cell repertoires in COVID-19. The germline V gene has CDR1 SGHNT and CDR2 YENEEA. The CDR3 consists of 15 residues. V lost 6 bases and J lost 5; bases outside the gene matches: 6. Here immunoSEQ multiplex PCR was the method, and the copy in TCRdb shows in-frame clones only, minus some. The sample lists around 240,000 clones, approximately 85% occurring once. The sample was PBMCs or T cells enriched from blood (not recorded which). The source of this sequence is a woman aged 50 to 60 who had recovered from COVID-19. This chain connects TRBV11-3 to TRBJ2-5, with 13 bases lining up with TRBD2. The CDR3 here is CASSWGLAGTETQYF. The CDR3 DNA sequence: TGTGCCAGCAGTTGGGGACTAGCGGGAACGGAGACCCAGTACTTC.